This T cell receptor (beta chain) was profiled in a study of T cell changes during pregnancy in multiple sclerosis. Some clones are missing from TCRdb's copy, which holds only in-frame ones; the method was immunoSEQ multiplex PCR. The sample lists around 99,000 clones, about 92% occurring once. Germline V gene sequence: CDR1 LNHDA, CDR2 SQIVND (reference sequence). This CDR3 comprises 16 residues. Trimming shortened V by 5 bases and J by 0 bases, and 16 bases separated the two germline ends. The clonotype originates from a female donor with multiple sclerosis, enrolled in a pregnancy study. The chain has TRBV19 and TRBJ1-1; unclear D gene. Sample: peripheral blood, taken in the first trimester of pregnancy. CDR3 sequence: CASSRGSWSMNTEAFF. As DNA, the CDR3 is TGTGCCAGTAGTCGTGGGAGCTGGAGCATGAACACTGAAGCTTTCTTT.